The next 25 T cell receptor beta chains were all read from a single sample in a study of blood T cell repertoires in COVID-19. Clones were read by immunoSEQ multiplex PCR, and TCRdb kept only the in-frame ones, dropping some. Seen here are 270,000 or so clones, about 88% observed once, and the top ten hold about 6.9%. Sequenced input: PBMCs or T cells enriched from blood (not recorded which). The receptors were sampled from a woman between 50 and 59 years old who had been exposed to COVID-19.

The rearrangement links TRBV7-2 to TRBJ1-4; D is possibly TRBD1 (6 bases). The germline CDR1 and CDR2 sequences are SGHTA and FQGNSA. The CDR3 sequence is 13 residues long. V was clipped by 5 bases and J by 10 bases, with 14 bases between them. DNA for the CDR3: TGTGCCAGCAGCCCTCTAGGGGGGGCAAAACTGTTTTTT. Translated, it gives CASSPLGGAKLFF.

This rearrangement joins TRBV28 to TRBJ2-5, with D perhaps matching TRBD1 (6 bases). V was trimmed by 5 bases and J by 1 base, leaving 14 bases between them. CDR3 size: 15 residues. Germline assignment: CDR1 MDHEN and CDR2 SYDVKM. The CDR3 loop is CASSVHQGPQETQYF. CDR3 sequence (DNA): TGTGCCAGCAGTGTTCACCAGGGGCCCCAAGAGACCCAGTACTTC. Supplemented by reference TRBV28 and TRBJ2-5, the full variable domain reads DVKVTQSSRYLVKRTGEKVFLECVQDMDHENMFWYRQDPGLGLRLIYFSYDVKMKEKGDIPEGYSVSREKKERFSLILESASTNQTSMYLCASSVHQGPQETQYFGPGTRLLVL.

The chain couples TRBV7-2 to TRBJ2-1, with a possible D match to TRBD1 (5 bases). V was trimmed by 4 bases and J by 5 bases, leaving 18 bases between them. This CDR3 is built from 16 residues. The germline V gene has CDR1 SGHTA and CDR2 FQGNSA. As DNA, the CDR3 is TGTGCCAGCAGCTCCCCTTATCGTACCAGGGACAATGAGCAGTTCTTC. Its protein is CASSSPYRTRDNEQFF.

V gene TRBV7-9 combines with J gene TRBJ2-3; 7 nucleotides line up with TRBD2. Germline V gene data show CDR1 as SEHNR and CDR2 as FQNEAQ (reference sequence). The CDR3 totals 14 residues. Trimming at V came to 5 bases and at J to 2 bases, leaving 4 bases not matched to a gene. The CDR3 coding sequence is TGTGCCAGCAGCCGAGCGGGAAACACAGATACGCAGTATTTT. It is translated as CASSRAGNTDTQYF.

J is TRBJ2-3 and V is TRBV6-4; TRBD1 aligns across 10 bases. Germline V gene lookup returns CDR1 MRHNA and CDR2 SNTAGT. V lost 6 bases, J lost 0 bases, and 3 bases stayed unmatched. The CDR3 length is 15 residues. CDR3 DNA: TGTGCCAGCAGCCGGGACAGGGGCAGCACAGATACGCAGTATTTT. Residues: CASSRDRGSTDTQYF.

The rearrangement uses TRBV30 and TRBJ1-2; D perhaps matches TRBD1 (6 bases). V lost 0 bases and J lost 4, with 18 bases in between. CDR3 length: 16 residues. The germline CDR1 and CDR2 sequences are GTSNPN and SVGIG (reference sequence). CDR3 protein: CAWSVYSGDALYGYTF. CDR3 coding DNA: TGTGCCTGGAGTGTATACTCAGGGGACGCTCTCTATGGCTACACCTTC.

The V gene is TRBV6-5, the J gene TRBJ1-3; D gene unclear. CDR3 length: 12 residues. The germline V gene encodes CDR1 MNHEY and CDR2 SVGAGI. V was shortened by 6 bases and J by 5 bases, with 8 bases between the two germline ends. The CDR3 DNA sequence: TGTGCCAGCAGCTCCGGGAGAAACACCATATATTTT. Residues: CASSSGRNTIYF.

This chain uses TRBV10-3 with TRBJ1-2; 7 nucleotides align to TRBD1. This CDR3 contains 13 residues. Germline CDR1 reads ENHRY; CDR2 reads SYGVKD. J gave up 4 bases and V 5 bases, and 4 bases lay outside the gene matches. The CDR3 DNA is TGTGCCATCAGTCCCGACAGGGCCTATGGCTACACCTTC. Translating gives CAISPDRAYGYTF.

The chain carries TRBV19 and TRBJ2-3; D perhaps matches TRBD1 (6 bases). V was pared by 5 bases and J by 8 bases, with 14 bases between. Germline assignment: CDR1 LNHDA and CDR2 SQIVND (reference sequence). The CDR3 loop spans 13 amino acids. The CDR3 sequence is CASSVQGIGTQYF. CDR3 in DNA: TGTGCCAGTAGTGTACAGGGAATCGGTACGCAGTATTTT.

The chain uses TRBV6-1 and TRBJ1-5; TRBD1 matches at 7 bases. The V segment lost 2 bases and the J segment 6 bases; nucleotides outside the gene matches: 22. CDR1 is MNHNS, CDR2 SASEGT, per germline. The CDR3 runs 20 residues. The CDR3 nucleotides are TGTGCCAGCAGTGAACAGGGGTGGGGCGGTGGCCGGACAGGCCTTCAGCCCCAGCATTTT. This translates into CASSEQGWGGGRTGLQPQHF.

The rearrangement uses TRBV5-1 and TRBJ2-5; 9 nucleotides agree with TRBD2. This CDR3 comprises 16 residues. With 0 bases clipped from V and 5 bases from J, the junction kept 8 bases outside the gene matches. Germline V CDR1 and CDR2: SGHRS, YFSETQ. CDR3 sequence reads: CASSLAGRGGVETQYF. CDR3 in DNA: TGCGCCAGCAGCTTGGCGGGGCGGGGGGGCGTCGAGACCCAGTACTTC.

The chain employs TRBV5-6 and TRBJ1-4; no clear D. CDR3 size: 14 residues. Germline V gene lookup returns CDR1 SGHDT and CDR2 YYEEEE. Trimming shortened V by 0 bases and J by 8 bases, and 11 bases separated the two germline ends. The chain's CDR3 is CASSLANLQEKLFF. The CDR3, as DNA: TGTGCCAGCAGCTTGGCCAATCTGCAGGAAAAACTGTTTTTT.

V gene TRBV11-2 combines with J gene TRBJ2-5, with D maybe TRBD1 (5 bases). V was shortened by 1 base and J by 2 bases, with 11 bases between the two germline ends. From germline, CDR1 is SGHAT and CDR2 FQNNGV. The CDR3 loop spans 15 amino acids. This CDR3 reads CASSLVGARQETQYF. In nucleotides, the CDR3 is TGTGCCAGCAGCTTAGTAGGGGCCCGACAAGAGACCCAGTACTTC.

This chain connects TRBV5-1 to TRBJ2-5, with TRBD1 matching 7 bases. The ends lost 3 bases at V and 5 bases at J; junction bases unmatched: 7. CDR3 length: 14 residues. Per germline, CDR1 SGHRS and CDR2 YFSETQ. CDR3: CASSSGTAAETQYF. For the CDR3, the DNA is TGCGCCAGCAGCTCAGGGACAGCTGCGGAGACCCAGTACTTC.

The chain carries TRBV10-2 and TRBJ2-5; 7 bases align to TRBD1. Germline-derived CDR1 and CDR2 are WSHSY and SAAADI. The junction had 16 bases not matched to a gene; V was cut back by 4 bases and J by 5 bases. This CDR3 contains 17 residues. The CDR3 loop is CASSVPAPDRARETQYF. CDR3 sequence (DNA): TGCGCCAGCAGTGTGCCCGCACCAGACAGGGCGCGGGAGACCCAGTACTTC.

This clone was seen a handful of times. This sequence joins TRBV29-1 and TRBJ1-1, with D uncertain. The CDR3 is made up of 12 amino acids. Trimming took off 4 bases at V and 1 base at J, with 7 bases between the two ends. CDR1 SQVTM and CDR2 ANQGSEA come from the germline V gene. CDR3 protein: CSVVGKNTEAFF. Written as DNA, the CDR3 is TGCAGCGTTGTGGGCAAGAACACTGAAGCTTTCTTT.

V usage is TRBV4-1 and J usage is TRBJ2-3; D is perhaps TRBD2 (6 bases). The CDR3 has 18 residues. Germline V gene lookup returns CDR1 MGHRA and CDR2 YSYEKL. V was clipped by 1 base and J by 1 base, with 18 bases between them. CDR3 DNA: TGCGCCAGCAGCCAAGGACTAGGCGACTATATAGGCACAGATACGCAGTATTTT. It specifies CASSQGLGDYIGTDTQYF.

The chain couples TRBV10-2 to TRBJ2-3; D is uncertain. This CDR3 comprises 12 residues. With 2 bases removed from V and 6 bases from J, the gap between germline ends came to 6 bases. Germline V lookup: CDR1 WSHSY, CDR2 SAAADI. CDR3 nucleotide sequence: TGCGCCAGCAGTGAGCCCCAGGATACGCAGTATTTT. Protein sequence: CASSEPQDTQYF.

V and J are TRBV5-5 and TRBJ2-2; a possible D gene is TRBD2 (6 bases). V was pared by 5 bases and J by 0 bases, with 11 bases between. CDR3 length: 15 residues. In germline, CDR1 is SGHKS, CDR2 YYEKEE (reference sequence). The CDR3 here is CASRRDAANTGELFF. In DNA form, the CDR3 reads TGTGCCAGCAGGCGGGACGCCGCGAACACCGGGGAGCTGTTTTTT.

The chain links TRBV28 to TRBJ1-1; tentative D call: TRBD1 (6 bases). The length of the CDR3 is 14 residues. In germline, CDR1 is MDHEN, CDR2 SYDVKM. Deletions cut 7 bases from V and 5 bases from J, with 17 bases between. CDR3 DNA: TGTGCCAGCATCTCGACAGGTTTCCGTACTGAAGCTTTCTTT. Translation gives CASISTGFRTEAFF.

This clone was found once. The chain couples TRBV19 to TRBJ2-1, with a weak D call TRBD2 (5 bases). This CDR3 is 16 amino acids long. V was pared by 4 bases and J by 0 bases, with 13 bases between. Germline V CDR1 and CDR2: LNHDA, SQIVND (reference sequence). Written as DNA, the CDR3 is TGTGCCAGTAGTAGTAGCCGGGATAGCTCCTACAATGAGCAGTTCTTC. Translated, it gives CASSSSRDSSYNEQFF.

The V and J genes are TRBV15 and TRBJ1-3; possible D gene TRBD1, 5 bases. Trimming shortened V by 0 bases and J by 0 bases, and 9 bases separated the two germline ends. Germline assignment: CDR1 LNHNV and CDR2 YYDKDF (reference sequence). There are 16 residues in the CDR3. In nucleotides, the CDR3 is TGTGCCACCAGCAGAGATCTCACAGGCTCTGGAAACACCATATATTTT. Amino acid sequence: CATSRDLTGSGNTIYF.

This chain links TRBV12-3 or TRBV12-4 with TRBJ1-5; perhaps TRBD1 as D (6 bases). Trimming removed 7 bases at V and 4 bases at J, with 11 bases between. CDR3 length equals 13 residues. CDR3 sequence (DNA): TGTGCCAGCACCCGGACAGCTAATCAGCCCCAGCATTTT. Protein: CASTRTANQPQHF.

A few counts support this clone. V gene TRBV28 combines with J gene TRBJ1-1, with D perhaps matching TRBD1 (5 bases). V shed 5 bases and J shed 7 bases, with 11 bases lying between them. This CDR3 is built from 12 residues. Germline V gene lookup returns CDR1 MDHEN and CDR2 SYDVKM. CDR3 amino acids: CASSSRVGEAFF. The CDR3 bases are TGTGCCAGCAGTAGCAGGGTTGGTGAAGCTTTCTTT.

The chain recombines TRBV25-1 with TRBJ2-7; the D gene is possibly TRBD1 (6 bases). V lost 9 bases to trimming and J lost 0 bases, with 12 bases between them. The CDR3 runs 13 residues. Germline-derived CDR1 and CDR2 are MGHDK and SYGVNS. CDR3 coding DNA: TGTGCCAGGGTCGACAGGTCCTCCTACGAGCAGTACTTC. Its protein product is CARVDRSSYEQYF.